This T cell receptor beta chain is drawn from a study of response to subunit inactivated influenza vaccine. TCRdb reprocessed the RT-PCR reads via MiXCR and lists one record per CDR3 protein. The sample shows around 530,000 distinct CDR3 sequences, about 11% of them seen only once. The material was PBMCs from blood, obtained on the day of vaccination. The clonotype originates from a man in his fifties who received an inactivated influenza vaccine.

The CDR3 loop reads CASSLGTGGWTEAFF. DNA for the CDR3: TGTGCCAGCAGCCTAGGGACAGGGGGCTGGACTGAAGCTTTCTTT. The J gene is TRBJ1-1, the V gene TRBV7-8, with TRBD1 matching over 12 bases. Germline CDR1 and CDR2: SGHVS and FQNEAQ. CDR3 length: 15 amino acids. After removal of 5 bases from V and 5 bases from J, the junction contained 6 bases not matched to a gene. Using reference TRBV7-8 and TRBJ1-1 for the parts outside the CDR3, the full variable domain is GAGVSQSPRYKVAKRGQDVALRCDPISGHVSLFWYQQALGQGPEFLTYFQNEAQLDKSGLPSDRFFAERPEGSVSTLKIQRTQQEDSAVYLCASSLGTGGWTEAFFGQGTRLTVV.